Included here is one TCR beta chain sequence, with context. Its specificity is unknown. This entry belongs to a study of identical twins. TCRdb reprocessed the 5' RACE reads via MiXCR and lists one record per CDR3 protein. The profile shows around 570,000 distinct CDR3 sequences, more than 9% of them singletons. General observations from the study: Among monozygotic twins, out-of-frame TCR alpha sharing exceeded what models predicted. Invariant populations such as MAIT and iNKT cells could partly muddle zero-insertion analyses.

Per the germline V gene, CDR1 is LGHNT and CDR2 is FRNRAP. With 6 bases clipped from V and 1 base from J, the junction kept 9 bases outside the gene matches. The CDR3 length is 17 residues. Another study also made use of these data, one on yellow fever vaccine responses in identical twins.

The sequence came from a young woman in good health. This chain links TRBV12-5 with TRBJ2-3; the match to TRBD1 covers 11 bases. Source material: PBMCs. The CDR3 loop is CASGTGTGGSGTDTQYF. In DNA, the CDR3 is TGTGCTAGTGGCACCGGGACAGGGGGATCGGGCACAGATACGCAGTATTTT.